These T cell receptor beta chains were read from a single sample in a study of cytomegalovirus exposure and HLA in healthy donors. Data came from immunoSEQ multiplex PCR; TCRdb stores just in-frame clones and leaves some out. This table holds 150,000 to 200,000 clones, about 88% found once. Source material: PBMCs. Receptor source: a woman between 18 and 29 years old in good health and CMV-seronegative. CDR3s include the opening cysteine and the closing phenylalanine or tryptophan. A D gene is named only where the DNA matches it firmly. Clone size is shown for a subset of rows, as once, few, many or a class of expanded clone.

>-|TRBD1|TRBV25-1|TRBJ1-1
TGTGCCAGCAGCAGGACAGGGTGGACTGAAGCTTTCTTT
CASSRTGWTEAFF
>-|-|TRBV30|TRBJ1-1
TGTGCCTGGAATTTAGGCGGGGCTCGAGGGGCTGAAGCTTTCTTT
CAWNLGGARGAEAFF
>-|-|TRBV12-5|TRBJ2-1
TGTGCTAGTGGTGCAGGGTATGCCTACAATGAGCAGTTCTTC
CASGAGYAYNEQFF
>-|-|TRBV4-1|TRBJ1-3
TGCGCCAGCAGCCAAGTACAGGATCCCTTCGGGGGAAACACCATATATTTT
CASSQVQDPFGGNTIYF
>-|-|TRBV13|TRBJ2-1
TGTGCCAGCAGCTTCCCACCCAGCTCCTACAATGAGCAGTTCTTC
CASSFPPSSYNEQFF
>-|TRBD2|TRBV6-6|TRBJ2-2
TGTGCCAGCAGTTTTGGGACTAGCGGGGCCGGGGAGCTGTTTTTT
CASSFGTSGAGELFF
>-|TRBD2|TRBV5-1|TRBJ2-3
TGCGCCAGCAGCTTGAGCTCAGCGGGGGGGCTGGATACGCAGTATTTT
CASSLSSAGGLDTQYF
>-|TRBD2|TRBV7-8|TRBJ2-1
TGTGCCAGCAGTCGTTCTAGCGGGGGGTTAAATGAGCAGTTCTTC
CASSRSSGGLNEQFF
>-|-|TRBV5-5|TRBJ2-1
TGTGCCAGCAGCTTGTATTTTAGCGGAACCTACAATGAGCAGTTCTTC
CASSLYFSGTYNEQFF
>-|TRBD1|TRBV30|TRBJ1-1
TGTGCCTGGAGTGTGGGACAGGGGGGTGAAGCTTTCTTT
CAWSVGQGGEAFF
>-|-|TRBV13|TRBJ1-1
TGTGCCAGCAGCCCAGCAGGCCGGAACACTGAAGCTTTCTTT
CASSPAGRNTEAFF
>-|-|TRBV7-9|TRBJ1-2
TGTGCCAGCAGCAGGGAGGGTGAGGATGGCTACACCTTC
CASSREGEDGYTF
>-|-|TRBV7-9|TRBJ1-2
TGTGCCAGCAGCTTACAGATCTATGGCTACACCTTC
CASSLQIYGYTF
>once|-|TRBV19|TRBJ1-2
TGTGCCACACAATCCAGGGAGGACTATGGCTACACCTTC
CATQSREDYGYTF
>-|-|TRBV4-3|TRBJ2-1
TGCGCCAGCAGCCAAGAAACAGTCTACTACAATGAGCAGTTCTTC
CASSQETVYYNEQFF
>-|TRBD2|TRBV2|TRBJ2-7
TGTGCCAGCAGTGTGACTAGCGAGAGCTCCTACGAGCAGTACTTC
CASSVTSESSYEQYF
>few|-|TRBV2|TRBJ1-6
TGTGCCAGCAGGAGACAGTATAATTCACCCCTCCACTTT
CASRRQYNSPLHF
>-|TRBD1|TRBV29-1|TRBJ2-1
TGCAGCGTTGAAGTCGGACAGGGTAAATTTTCCTACAATGAGCAGTTCTTC
CSVEVGQGKFSYNEQFF
>-|TRBD1|TRBV4-1|TRBJ2-7
TGCGCCAGCAGCCAAGACCGGCCCCGGGACAGGGGGACCTACGAGCAGTACTTC
CASSQDRPRDRGTYEQYF
>once|-|TRBV6-6|TRBJ2-3
TGTGCCAGCGGCCGGGGAGGTAGCACAGATACGCAGTATTTT
CASGRGGSTDTQYF
>-|TRBD1|TRBV7-8|TRBJ1-5
TGTGCCAGCAGCTTGGACAGGGTGGTCCAGCCCCAGCATTTT
CASSLDRVVQPQHF
>-|-|TRBV7-6|TRBJ2-3
TGTGCCAGCAGCTTATTGGGAGATACAGATACGCAGTATTTT
CASSLLGDTDTQYF
>-|TRBD1|TRBV18|TRBJ2-2
TGTGCCAGCTCTCATGGACAGGGGGCCCTCACCGGGGAGCTGTTTTTT
CASSHGQGALTGELFF
>-|-|TRBV6-5|TRBJ1-1
TGTGCCAGCAGTAGGGGATGGAACACTGAAGCTTTCTTT
CASSRGWNTEAFF
>-|TRBD2|TRBV18|TRBJ2-7
TGTGCCAGCTCCTTCAGCGGGGGCCTCTCCTACGAGCAGTACTTC
CASSFSGGLSYEQYF
>-|TRBD1|TRBV5-6|TRBJ2-5
TGTGCCAGCAGGCCAGGGGGCAAGGGCCGAGAGACCCAGTACTTC
CASRPGGKGRETQYF
>-|-|TRBV5-1|TRBJ1-2
TGCGCCAGCAGCACGGAGACAGGTTACTATGGCTACACCTTC
CASSTETGYYGYTF
>-|TRBD2|TRBV11-3|TRBJ2-1
TGTGCCAGCAGCAATAGCGGGTCCTCTCCACGGGAGCAGTTCTTC
CASSNSGSSPREQFF
>-|TRBD1|TRBV29-1|TRBJ2-7
TGCAGCGTTGAAAGTTTGGGACAGCCTGTTTTC
CSVESLGQPVF
>-|TRBD1|TRBV11-2|TRBJ1-2
TGTGCCAGCAGCTCGGGACAGGGTTATGGCTACACCTTC
CASSSGQGYGYTF
>-|-|TRBV9|TRBJ2-3
TGTGCCAGCAGCGTAGGGTACGCAGGGTCCGGCACAGATACGCAGTATTTT
CASSVGYAGSGTDTQYF
>-|TRBD1|TRBV7-9|TRBJ2-2
TGTGCCAGCAGCTTAGGGGACAGGGGCACCGGGGAGCTGTTTTTT
CASSLGDRGTGELFF
>-|-|TRBV7-2|TRBJ2-3
TGTGCCAGCAGTTCAAACGTCCTCGGGACGCAGTATTTT
CASSSNVLGTQYF
>-|-|TRBV5-1|TRBJ2-2
TGCGCCAGCAGCTTGGGCAGGGGAAACACCGGGGAGCTGTTTTTT
CASSLGRGNTGELFF
>-|TRBD2|TRBV18|TRBJ2-3
TGTGCCAGCTCACCGACGGGAGGGATGGTGGATACGCAGTATTTT
CASSPTGGMVDTQYF
>-|TRBD2|TRBV7-2|TRBJ2-1
TGTGCCAGCAGCCACGGGGGACTAGCGGGAGGCAATGAGCAGTTCTTC
CASSHGGLAGGNEQFF
>-|-|TRBV9|TRBJ1-3
TGTGCCAGCAGCGTCGGGGGTCAAAGCTCTGGAAACACCATATATTTT
CASSVGGQSSGNTIYF
>-|-|TRBV6-6|TRBJ2-3
TGTGCCAGCAGTCCAAACCTAGTTGTTCTTGGTACGCAGTATTTT
CASSPNLVVLGTQYF
>few|-|TRBV7-2|TRBJ1-2
TGTGCCAGCAGCCAAGGACAAAACTATGGCTACACCTTC
CASSQGQNYGYTF
>-|TRBD1|TRBV4-1|TRBJ1-4
TGCGCCAGCAGCCAAGATCGCGGACAGGGACGTGAAAAACTGTTTTTT
CASSQDRGQGREKLFF
>-|-|TRBV7-9|TRBJ2-1
TGTGCCAGCAGGACTAAGTCCGCCCCCCTGGGGAACAATGAGCAGTTCTTC
CASRTKSAPLGNNEQFF
>-|-|TRBV6-5|TRBJ1-6
TGTGCCACCCGCCTCAGGGTCTCCTATAATTCACCCCTCCACTTT
CATRLRVSYNSPLHF
>-|-|TRBV19|TRBJ2-3
TGTGCCAGTAGTCCCCAGACTAGGGGTTCAGATACGCAGTATTTT
CASSPQTRGSDTQYF
>few|TRBD1|TRBV10-2|TRBJ1-5
TGCGCCAGCGGGGGACAGGGTGTAAGTCAGCCCCAGCATTTT
CASGGQGVSQPQHF
>-|-|TRBV19|TRBJ1-5
TGTGCCAGTAGTATTGGGGCACCCTATAGCAATCAGCCCCAGCATTTT
CASSIGAPYSNQPQHF
>-|TRBD1|TRBV10-1|TRBJ1-5
TGCGCCAGCCCTCAAGACCGGGACAGGGGGCCCCCCAATCAGCCCCAGCATTTT
CASPQDRDRGPPNQPQHF
>few|-|TRBV19|TRBJ1-6
TGTGCCAGTAGTATTTTTGGCAGGGCAAATTCACCCCTCCACTTT
CASSIFGRANSPLHF
>-|TRBD1|TRBV19|TRBJ2-6
TGTGCCACCTCCCTAGGGACAGGCTCCTCTGGGGCCAACGTCCTGACTTTC
CATSLGTGSSGANVLTF
>-|-|TRBV10-3|TRBJ1-1
TGTGCCATCAGTGAGATGAGGAACACTGAAGCTTTCTTT
CAISEMRNTEAFF